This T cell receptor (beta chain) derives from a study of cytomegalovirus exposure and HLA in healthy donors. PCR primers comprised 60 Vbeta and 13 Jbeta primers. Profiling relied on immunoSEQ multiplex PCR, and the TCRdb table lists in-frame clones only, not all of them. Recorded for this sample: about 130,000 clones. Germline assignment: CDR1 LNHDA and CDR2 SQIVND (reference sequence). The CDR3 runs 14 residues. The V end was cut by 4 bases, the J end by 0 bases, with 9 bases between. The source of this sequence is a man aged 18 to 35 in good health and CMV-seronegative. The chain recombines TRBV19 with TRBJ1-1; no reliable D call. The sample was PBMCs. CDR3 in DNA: TGTGCCAGTAGTAGTACTCGGGTGAACACTGAAGCTTTCTTT. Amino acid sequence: CASSSTRVNTEAFF.